Each of the 18 T cell receptor beta chains below was sequenced from the same sample in a study of blood T cell repertoires in COVID-19. Assay: immunoSEQ multiplex PCR; the TCRdb copy retains only in-frame clones and omits some. Of about 210,000 clones in the sample, approximately 80% were seen once. The sample taken for sequencing was PBMCs or T cells enriched from blood (not recorded which). The receptors stem from a woman between 45 and 60 years old with acute COVID-19.

A note on this clone: A read error may account for a junction end that differs from germline. V usage is TRBV7-7 and J usage is TRBJ1-4, with 9 bases identical to TRBD1. CDR3 length equals 15 residues. The germline gives CDR1 SSHAT, CDR2 FNYEAQ (reference sequence). CDR3 sequence (DNA): TGTGCTAGCAGCTCCGGACAGGGGAGGAATGAAAAACTGTTTTTT. It is translated as CASSSGQGRNEKLFF.

This sequence joins TRBV12-5 and TRBJ2-5, with D perhaps TRBD1 (6 bases). The germline V gene has CDR1 LGHNT and CDR2 FRNRAP. The CDR3 totals 13 residues. The CDR3 sequence is CAKGWDTEETQYF. CDR3 DNA: TGTGCAAAGGGTTGGGACACCGAAGAGACCCAGTACTTC.

This chain joins TRBV7-2 and TRBJ2-3, with TRBD2 as a possible D gene (6 bases). This CDR3 spans 14 amino acids. Germline loops: CDR1 SGHTA, CDR2 FQGNSA. V lost 5 bases, J lost 10 bases, and 19 bases lay in between. CDR3 nucleotides: TGTGCCAGCAGCCCTACCCCCGGGGAGCGGGCGCAGTATTTT. Translated, it gives CASSPTPGERAQYF.

The chain has TRBV7-2 and TRBJ1-6; D not resolved. Per the germline V gene, CDR1 is SGHTA and CDR2 is FQGNSA. The CDR3 runs to 14 residues. V lost 1 base and J 7 bases, leaving 8 bases between the germline ends. CDR3 sequence: CASSLVTGNSPLHF. CDR3 DNA sequence: TGTGCCAGCAGCTTAGTGACGGGAAATTCACCCCTCCACTTT.

The chain recombines TRBV7-2 with TRBJ2-1, with 8 bases identical to TRBD2. The germline V gene has CDR1 SGHTA and CDR2 FQGNSA. V dropped 4 bases and J dropped 8; count of bases not matched to a gene: 13. There are 16 residues in the CDR3. CDR3 sequence (DNA): TGTGCCAGCAGCTCCTTCCTAGCGGGCGAAAGGGATGAGCAGTTCTTC. Translating gives CASSSFLAGERDEQFF. Based on the CDR3 plus reference TRBV7-2 and TRBJ2-1, the full variable domain is GAGVSQSPSNKVTEKGKDVELRCDPISGHTALYWYRQSLGQGLEFLIYFQGNSAPDKSGLPSDRFSAERTGGSVSTLTIQRTQQEDSAVYLCASSSFLAGERDEQFFGPGTRLTVL.

The chain recombines TRBV5-8 with TRBJ2-7; possibly TRBD1 for D (6 bases). Per germline, CDR1 SGHTS and CDR2 YDEGEE. The CDR3 runs to 14 residues. V dropped 4 bases and J dropped 4 bases, with 15 bases sitting between them. CDR3 DNA sequence: TGTGCCAGCAGCCCAAGACAGGTGAGGTACGAGCAGTACTTC. Its protein is CASSPRQVRYEQYF.

V is TRBV6-6 and J is TRBJ2-2; D is possibly TRBD2 (6 bases). CDR3 length: 11 residues. Per the germline V gene, CDR1 is MNHNY and CDR2 is SVGAGI (reference sequence). V was clipped by 10 bases and J by 5 bases, with 8 bases between them. CDR3 sequence: CATGTTGELFF. The CDR3 coding sequence is TGTGCCACAGGGACTACCGGGGAGCTGTTTTTT.

This chain connects TRBV3-1 (or the pseudogene TRBV3-2) to TRBJ2-5, with D perhaps matching TRBD2 (7 bases). The V end lost 4 bases, the J end lost 9 bases, and 15 bases lay between the germline ends. CDR1 and CDR2 from the germline V gene are LGHDT and YNNKEL (reference sequence). The CDR3 is 13 amino acids. CDR3 sequence reads: CASSPDWEGAQYF. CDR3 DNA sequence: TGTGCCAGCAGCCCAGACTGGGAGGGGGCCCAGTACTTC.

The chain recombines TRBV6-1 with TRBJ2-7, with 7 nucleotides matching TRBD1. Per germline, CDR1 MNHNS and CDR2 SASEGT. The CDR3 sequence is 15 residues long. V dropped 2 bases and J dropped 0; count of bases not matched to a gene: 4. The CDR3 sequence: CASSEQRGPSYEQYF. In DNA, the CDR3 is TGTGCCAGCAGTGAACAAAGGGGGCCCTCCTACGAGCAGTACTTC.

About this clone itself: An end of the junction does not agree with germline; a read error may underlie this. The same CDR3 arises from other DNA sequences in this sample as well. The DNA for the CDR3 is TGTGCCAGCAGCCTAGCGGGGGCAACGAACACCGGGGAGCTGTTTTTT. Translating it yields CASSLAGATNTGELFF. The V call is TRBV7-2, the J call TRBJ2-2, with 10 positions matching TRBD2. The CDR3 covers 16 residues. Germline V CDR1 and CDR2: SGHTA, FQGNSA.

V usage is TRBV4-3 and J usage is TRBJ1-1; D remains ambiguous. Germline CDR1 is LGHNA and CDR2 is YSLEER. This CDR3 is built from 14 residues. Trimming pared 4 bases from V and 1 base from J, leaving 10 bases between. The CDR3 region is CASSREGPNTEAFF. The DNA for the CDR3 is TGCGCCAGCAGCCGGGAGGGTCCGAACACTGAAGCTTTCTTT.

The chain carries TRBV5-4 and TRBJ1-1; D gene ambiguous. There are 15 residues in the CDR3. V was clipped by 5 bases and J by 4 bases, with 18 bases between them. The germline CDR1 and CDR2 sequences are SGHNT and YYREEE (reference sequence). The CDR3 protein is CASSLGLPWGTEAFF. Written as DNA, the CDR3 is TGTGCCAGCAGTCTAGGACTGCCCTGGGGCACTGAAGCTTTCTTT.

The rearrangement uses TRBV2 and TRBJ2-1; the D gene is possibly TRBD2 (5 bases). The germline CDR1 and CDR2 sequences are SNHLY and FYNNEI. The V end was cut by 11 bases, the J end by 3 bases, with 8 bases between. This CDR3 contains 11 residues. Here the CDR3 DNA reads TGTGCCGTTCGGGACTACAATGAGCAGTTCTTC. It codes for CAVRDYNEQFF.

The chain joins TRBV11-1 to TRBJ1-2; D is undetermined. In germline, CDR1 is SGHAT, CDR2 FQDESV (reference sequence). This CDR3 has 15 amino acids. V was pared by 1 base and J by 4 bases, with 13 bases between. CDR3 region: CASSLGGLGGYGYTF. In DNA, the CDR3 is TGTGCCAGCAGCTTAGGAGGGCTCGGAGGCTATGGCTACACCTTC.

The CDR3 here is CASRATVTNTEAFF. The CDR3 bases are TGTGCCAGCAGAGCGACAGTTACAAACACTGAAGCTTTCTTT. The chain uses TRBV11-2 and TRBJ1-1; D perhaps matches TRBD1 (5 bases). Germline CDR1 and CDR2: SGHAT and FQNNGV. The CDR3 has 14 amino acids. V lost 6 bases to trimming and J lost 2 bases, with 13 bases between them.

Only a few counts were recorded for this clone. The chain employs TRBV27 and TRBJ1-5; perhaps TRBD1 as D (6 bases). Germline values: CDR1 MNHEY, CDR2 SMNVEV (reference sequence). The V end lost 5 bases, the J end lost 0 bases, and 11 bases lay between the germline ends. The length of the CDR3 is 15 residues. The DNA of the CDR3 is TGTGCCAGCAGTCGGACAGATCCTAGCAATCAGCCCCAGCATTTT. Amino acid sequence: CASSRTDPSNQPQHF.

The rearrangement links TRBV28 to TRBJ1-2; D is uncertain. The germline V gene has CDR1 MDHEN and CDR2 SYDVKM. With 7 bases removed from V and 4 bases from J, the gap between germline ends came to 13 bases. CDR3 length: 13 amino acids. DNA of the CDR3: TGTGCCAGCAATCAAGAAGCAGGCTATGGCTACACCTTC. Its protein is CASNQEAGYGYTF.

The chain has TRBV28 and TRBJ1-2; D may be TRBD1 (5 bases). The CDR3 spans 14 residues. Trimming took off 6 bases at V and 4 bases at J, with 15 bases between the two ends. Per the germline V gene, CDR1 is MDHEN and CDR2 is SYDVKM. CDR3 in amino acids: CASRPQGRAYGYTF. The CDR3, as DNA: TGTGCCAGCAGACCTCAGGGAAGGGCCTATGGCTACACCTTC.